These T cell receptor beta chains were read from a single sample in a study of shared clonotypes between healthy human individuals. Clones were sequenced by immunoSEQ multiplex PCR, and TCRdb holds only the in-frame ones, with some missing. The table has a few hundred thousand clones, 60% to 80% seen once; the top ten hold roughly 10%. The sample taken for sequencing was memory CD4+ T cells sorted from blood. These receptors were collected from a man aged 25 to 45 in good health. Each CDR3 is given with its conserved first and last residue. A D gene is named only where the DNA matches it firmly. Rows give clone size only sometimes, using once, few, many, or a class for an expanded clone.

cdr3_length d_call clone_size j_call v_call cdr3_nt cdr3_aa
15 TRBD2 . TRBJ2-1 TRBV4-1 TGCGCCAGCACCATTACAGCGGGAGGCTACAATGAGCAGTTCTTC CASTITAGGYNEQFF
16 . . TRBJ2-1 TRBV27 TGTGCCAGCAGTTTGCGTTGGACAGAAAACAACAATGAGCAGTTCTTC CASSLRWTENNNEQFF
14 TRBD1 . TRBJ2-3 TRBV5-1 TGCGCCAGCAGCAGGACAGGGTCACCAGATACGCAGTATTTT CASSRTGSPDTQYF
14 TRBD1 few TRBJ2-7 TRBV2 TGTGCCAGCAGTGAACAGGGGGCCTCCTACGAGCAGTACTTC CASSEQGASYEQYF
15 TRBD2 . TRBJ2-3 TRBV7-2 TGTGCCAGCAGCCGCCAGGGATTAGCGGGACATACGCAGTATTTT CASSRQGLAGHTQYF
11 . . TRBJ2-3 TRBV28 TGTGCCAGCAGTCGGACAGAAAAGCAGTATTTT CASSRTEKQYF
14 . . TRBJ2-7 TRBV19 TGTGCCAGTAGTATAGCGGGAGACTCCTACGAGCAGTACTTC CASSIAGDSYEQYF
13 . . TRBJ2-7 TRBV28 TGTGCCAGCAGTTTATATGGGTCGTACGAGCAGTACTTC CASSLYGSYEQYF
15 TRBD1 . TRBJ2-1 TRBV5-1 TGCGCCAGCAGCTTTCAGGGGGACTCCTACAATGAGCAGTTCTTC CASSFQGDSYNEQFF
12 . . TRBJ2-7 TRBV29-1 TGCAGCGTTGCCCCTTCCCTATACGAGCAGTACTTC CSVAPSLYEQYF
13 . . TRBJ2-3 TRBV15 TGTGCCACCAGCAGAGATTTTACAGATACGCAGTATTTT CATSRDFTDTQYF
13 TRBD2 . TRBJ2-7 TRBV27 TGTGCCAGCAACCGGGGGGAGGGCTACGAGCAGTACTTC CASNRGEGYEQYF
12 . few TRBJ2-7 TRBV28 TGTGCCAGCAGTGAGGGGTGGTACGAGCAGTACTTC CASSEGWYEQYF
15 TRBD1 . TRBJ1-4 TRBV2 TGTGCCAGCAGTTTGACAGGGAACCCTAATGAAAAACTGTTTTTT CASSLTGNPNEKLFF
14 . . TRBJ2-1 TRBV2 TGTGCCAGCAGTAAATTTACCACATACAATGAGCAGTTCTTC CASSKFTTYNEQFF
14 . . TRBJ2-3 TRBV4-3 TGCGCCAGCAGCCAAGAACTAGTTCGGGATACGCAGTATTTT CASSQELVRDTQYF
13 TRBD1 . TRBJ2-7 TRBV5-1 TGCGCCAGCAGCTTCGAGGGGGCGCGGGAGCAGTACTTC CASSFEGAREQYF
11 . . TRBJ1-4 TRBV2 TGTGCCAGCAGCTTCGATGAAAAACTGTTTTTT CASSFDEKLFF
14 TRBD1 . TRBJ1-5 TRBV6-5 TGTGCCAGCAGCCTAGGGACAGGGGGACAGCCCCAGCATTTT CASSLGTGGQPQHF
14 . . TRBJ1-1 TRBV5-1 TGCGCCAGCAGCTTGTCTGCAGGCAACACTGAAGCTTTCTTT CASSLSAGNTEAFF
15 TRBD1 . TRBJ2-7 TRBV7-9 TGTGCCAGCAGCTCTAACCGGGACAGGGGGAACGAGCAGTACTTC CASSSNRDRGNEQYF
14 . many TRBJ1-4 TRBV28 TGTGCCAGCAGTCCGACCGGGACACCGGAAAAACTGTTTTTT CASSPTGTPEKLFF
13 . . TRBJ2-2 TRBV5-1 TGCGCCAGCAACCCCGGGGGACCCGGGGAGCTGTTTTTT CASNPGGPGELFF
15 TRBD1 . TRBJ2-3 TRBV10-2 TGCGCCAGCAGTGCCTCGGGACAGCTCACAGATACGCAGTATTTT CASSASGQLTDTQYF
16 . . TRBJ2-7 TRBV5-1 TGCGCCAGCAGCTTGACAGGGACGGGTATCTCCTACGAGCAGTACTTC CASSLTGTGISYEQYF